This TCR beta chain is drawn from a study of blood T cell repertoires in COVID-19. The germline V gene encodes CDR1 SGHAT and CDR2 FQNNGV. V lost 2 bases to trimming and J lost 4 bases; unmatched junction nucleotides: 6. The CDR3 totals 16 residues. In the original processing: The assay estimated nucleated cells by amplifying reference gene primers. Data came from immunoSEQ multiplex PCR; TCRdb stores just in-frame clones and leaves some out. That table supplies the V and J calls and clone size; D and trimming were determined from the DNA. The sample records around 260,000 clones, approximately 90% being singletons. Resolution of symptoms, clearance, or two negative PCRs was present in recovered Cohort 3 donors.

V usage is TRBV11-2 and J usage is TRBJ2-5; 11 bases are a match to TRBD2. What was sequenced was PBMCs or T cells enriched from blood (not recorded which). This sequence was found in a woman aged 25 to 39 who had recovered from COVID-19. In DNA form, the CDR3 reads TGTGCCAGCAGCTTAATACTAGCGGGAGAACGAGAGACCCAGTACTTC. Encoded protein: CASSLILAGERETQYF.